What follows are 21 T cell receptor beta chains derived from one specimen sequenced in a study of T cells after yellow fever vaccination. From the 5' RACE reads, TCRdb called clonotypes with MiXCR, one entry per CDR3 protein. In the table there are under 550,000 distinct CDR3 sequences, just over 20% of which are singletons. The sequencing here drew on PBMCs, taken approximately 20 days after the first yellow fever vaccination. All receptors come from a man younger than 30 who received the YFV17D yellow fever vaccine.

This clonotype showed up many times. This chain connects TRBV7-2 to TRBJ2-4; 8 bases map to TRBD1. CDR3 length: 17 residues. Per germline, CDR1 SGHTA and CDR2 FQGNSA. Trimming cost V 8 bases and J 0 bases; bases outside gene matches: 12. Here the CDR3 DNA reads TGTGCCAGCGGGGACAGGTTAGGGGAATTAGCCAAAAACATTCAGTACTTC. Residues: CASGDRLGELAKNIQYF.

This clonotype was seen a handful of times. The chain links TRBV4-1 to TRBJ1-1, with D possibly being TRBD1 (5 bases). This CDR3 has 15 amino acids. The germline CDR1 and CDR2 sequences are MGHRA and YSYEKL. Trimming cost V 4 bases and J 10 bases, with 22 bases left between them. This CDR3 is CASSLSTGTFFRAFF. The CDR3 DNA is TGCGCCAGCAGCCTATCTACCGGGACCTTCTTCAGAGCTTTCTTT.

The J gene is TRBJ1-1, the V gene TRBV4-1, with D perhaps TRBD1 (5 bases). This CDR3 contains 15 residues. The V end was cut by 0 bases, the J end by 4 bases, with 12 bases between. CDR1 and CDR2 (germline): MGHRA, YSYEKL. CDR3 sequence (DNA): TGCGCCAGCAGCCAAGAGTCGGGGGTTACCACTGAAGCTTTCTTT. Translated, it gives CASSQESGVTTEAFF.

The chain couples TRBV5-1 to TRBJ2-5; D remains ambiguous. The CDR3 extends over 14 amino acids. V was shortened by 0 bases and J by 5 bases, with 11 bases between the two germline ends. The germline V gene has CDR1 SGHRS and CDR2 YFSETQ. CDR3 coding DNA: TGCGCCAGCAGCTTGGCCATTAGCTTGGAGACCCAGTACTTC. Its translation: CASSLAISLETQYF.

The chain uses TRBV20-1 and TRBJ2-7, with no clear D. The V end was cut by 0 bases, the J end by 2 bases, with 14 bases between. The CDR3 extends over 15 amino acids. Germline V gene data show CDR1 as DFQATT and CDR2 as SNEGSKA (reference sequence). This CDR3 is CSARDKTRAAYEQYV. The CDR3 bases are TGCAGTGCTAGAGATAAAACCCGGGCGGCCTACGAGCAGTACGTC.

With regard to this clonotype: A junction boundary mismatches the germline segment, possibly from a read error. Written as DNA, the CDR3 is TGTGCCAGCAGTGAAAGTGGCGGGGAGCTGTATTTT. It encodes CASSESGGELYF. V is TRBV2 and J is TRBJ2-2, with D possibly matching TRBD2 (6 bases). The CDR3 is 12 residues long. CDR1 SNHLY and CDR2 FYNNEI come from the germline V gene.

The J gene is TRBJ1-2, the V gene TRBV9; 8 nucleotides agree with TRBD1. Losses at the gene ends were 4 bases for V and 8 bases for J; bases not matched to a gene: 4. Germline CDR1 reads SGDLS; CDR2 reads YYNGEE. This CDR3 is built from 12 residues. CDR3 residues: CASSQGAGGYTF. The DNA of the CDR3 is TGTGCCAGCAGCCAGGGGGCGGGCGGCTACACCTTC.

Ten or more counts support this clonotype. The chain couples TRBV24-1 to TRBJ2-5; D might be TRBD2 (6 bases). The V end was cut by 4 bases, the J end by 5 bases, with 10 bases between. CDR1 is KGHDR, CDR2 SFDVKD, per germline. This CDR3 has 13 amino acids. The CDR3 region has the DNA TGTGCCACCAGTGAATCGGGGGTTGAGACCCAGTACTTC. Translating it yields CATSESGVETQYF.

The chain is built from TRBV20-1 and TRBJ2-3; D tentatively fits TRBD1 or TRBD2 (6 bases each). Germline V gene sequence: CDR1 DFQATT, CDR2 SNEGSKA (reference sequence). This CDR3 is built from 13 residues. Deletions cut 5 bases from V and 3 bases from J, with 12 bases between. The DNA for the CDR3 is TGCAGTGCTTACGGGGGCAGGACAGATACGCAGTATTTT. It codes for CSAYGGRTDTQYF.

The rearrangement joins TRBV7-2 to TRBJ2-1; 7 bases fit TRBD1. The junction had 8 bases not matched to a gene; V was cut back by 7 bases and J by 8 bases. The CDR3 is 13 amino acids. CDR1 and CDR2 from the germline V gene are SGHTA and FQGNSA. The CDR3 DNA follows: TGTGCCAGCAACAGGGACAGAACCTATGAGCAGTTCTTC. It specifies CASNRDRTYEQFF. The full variable domain, completed using reference TRBV7-2 and TRBJ2-1, is GAGVSQSPSNKVTEKGKDVELRCDPISGHTALYWYRQSLGQGLEFLIYFQGNSAPDKSGLPSDRFSAERTGGSVSTLTIQRTQQEDSAVYLCASNRDRTYEQFFGPGTRLTVL.

The rearrangement joins TRBV2 to TRBJ1-5; the D is unclear. The CDR3 extends over 13 amino acids. Germline values: CDR1 SNHLY, CDR2 FYNNEI. Between the trimmed V and J ends, which lost 6 bases and 4 bases, there was a span of 10 bases. The CDR3 region is CASRTSLNQPQHF. The CDR3 DNA is TGTGCCAGCAGAACCTCTCTTAATCAGCCCCAGCATTTT.

Turning to this clonotype: A much more abundant neighbour one base away suggests this may be a read error. V gene TRBV15 combines with J gene TRBJ2-3; D ambiguous. Germline assignment: CDR1 LNHNV and CDR2 YYDKDF (reference sequence). V lost 1 base, J lost 5 bases, and 7 bases lay in between. The CDR3 loop spans 13 amino acids. CDR3 residues: CATSRGKEDTQYF. The CDR3 bases are TGTGCCACCAGCAGAGGGAAGGAAGATACGCAGTATTTT.

This clonotype was seen a handful of times. The chain is built from TRBV9 and TRBJ2-3, with D unresolved. Germline V gives CDR1 SGDLS, CDR2 YYNGEE. The length of the CDR3 is 12 residues. V lost 3 bases to trimming and J lost 5 bases, with 7 bases between them. The CDR3 DNA follows: TGTGCCAGCAGCGGCACGGGAGATACGCAGTATTTT. Encoded protein: CASSGTGDTQYF.

This clonotype was seen more than once but under ten times. V usage is TRBV5-1 and J usage is TRBJ2-3; D gene ambiguous. The V end was cut by 4 bases, the J end by 4 bases, with 13 bases between. The CDR3 is made up of 14 amino acids. Germline CDR1 and CDR2: SGHRS and YFSETQ. The CDR3 nucleotides read TGCGCCAGCAGCGCGGACCCAAACCCAGATACGCAGTATTTT. Protein product: CASSADPNPDTQYF.

V gene TRBV7-2 combines with J gene TRBJ2-1, with 8 bases aligning to TRBD1. The CDR3 is 20 residues long. After removal of 0 bases from V and 2 bases from J, the junction contained 15 bases not matched to a gene. Germline CDR1 reads SGHTA; CDR2 reads FQGNSA. The CDR3 bases are TGTGCCAGCAGCTTAGCGTTTTCGTGGGACAGGCTCCCAACCTACAATGAGCAGTTCTTC. Translation gives CASSLAFSWDRLPTYNEQFF.

The rearrangement joins TRBV29-1 to TRBJ2-1; D is undetermined. The CDR3 length is 13 residues. Germline V lookup: CDR1 SQVTM, CDR2 ANQGSEA. The V gene lost 4 bases and the J gene lost 2 bases, with 9 bases spanning the gap. The CDR3 region has the DNA TGCAGCGTTGGAACTTCCACCTACAATGAGCAGTTCTTC. It yields the protein CSVGTSTYNEQFF.

This clonotype was seen a few times. The chain employs TRBV20-1 and TRBJ2-5; a possible D gene is TRBD1 (6 bases). Germline V gene sequence: CDR1 DFQATT, CDR2 SNEGSKA (reference sequence). Trimming left V 3 bases short and J 5 bases short, with 13 bases between. The CDR3 totals 13 residues. This CDR3 is CSASTGTYETQYF. CDR3 DNA sequence: TGCAGTGCTAGTACAGGGACGTACGAGACCCAGTACTTC.

This clonotype has only a few counts. This sequence joins TRBV5-1 and TRBJ2-7, with 8 positions matching TRBD2. Germline V gene sequence: CDR1 SGHRS, CDR2 YFSETQ. The junction had 3 bases not matched to a gene; V was cut back by 4 bases and J by 0 bases. This CDR3 region has 14 residues. DNA for the CDR3: TGCGCCAGCAGCAAGCGGGGGCACTCCTACGAGCAGTACTTC. This codes for CASSKRGHSYEQYF. The full variable domain, completed using reference TRBV5-1 and TRBJ2-7, is KAGVTQTPRYLIKTRGQQVTLSCSPISGHRSVSWYQQTPGQGLQFLFEYFSETQRNKGNFPGRFSGRQFSNSRSEMNVSTLELGDSALYLCASSKRGHSYEQYFGPGTRLTVT.

The chain carries TRBV12-3 or TRBV12-4 and TRBJ2-7; the D gene is possibly TRBD2 (5 bases). V was cut by 6 bases and J by 3 bases, with 15 bases left in between. The CDR3 has 14 residues. Here the CDR3 reads CASRHQEDSYEQYV. The CDR3 DNA is TGTGCCAGCAGACATCAGGAGGATAGCTACGAGCAGTACGTC.

V usage is TRBV11-2 and J usage is TRBJ2-3, with TRBD2 matching over 7 bases. Germline lookup yields CDR1 SGHAT and CDR2 FQNNGV. This CDR3 is built from 16 residues. Unmatched junction bases numbered 8, after V lost 5 bases and J lost 0 bases. For the CDR3, the DNA is TGTGCCAGCAGCCCGTATTTGGGGGGGAGCACAGATACGCAGTATTTT. Amino acids: CASSPYLGGSTDTQYF.

The chain joins TRBV6-5 to TRBJ1-2; tentative D call: TRBD1 (6 bases). The CDR3 runs 12 residues. Trimming shortened V by 7 bases and J by 4 bases, and 10 bases separated the two germline ends. Germline loops: CDR1 MNHEY, CDR2 SVGAGI. The CDR3 DNA is TGTGCCAGCAAGAAGACAGGCTATGGCTACACCTTC. Amino acid sequence: CASKKTGYGYTF.